Following are 21 T cell receptor beta chains from one sample sequenced in a study of blood T cell repertoires in COVID-19. Produced via immunoSEQ multiplex PCR; TCRdb's table is partial and in-frame only. Of approximately 90,000 clones in the sample, about nine tenths were seen once. Sequencing used peripheral blood. The receptors derive from a woman older than 75 with acute or convalescent COVID-19.

The chain carries TRBV5-1 and TRBJ2-5, with a tentative D call TRBD1 (5 bases). Germline loops: CDR1 SGHRS, CDR2 YFSETQ. Between the trimmed V and J ends, which lost 4 bases and 0 bases, there was a span of 13 bases. This CDR3 comprises 15 residues. The CDR3 region is CASSRTTTYQETQYF. The CDR3 coding sequence is TGCGCCAGCAGCCGGACAACCACGTACCAAGAGACCCAGTACTTC.

The chain employs TRBV5-1 and TRBJ2-5; TRBD1 might be the D (5 bases). Between the trimmed V and J ends, which lost 3 bases and 5 bases, there was a span of 11 bases. This CDR3 contains 13 residues. Germline-derived CDR1 and CDR2 are SGHRS and YFSETQ. CDR3 residues: CASSSQGQETQYF. CDR3 coding DNA: TGCGCCAGCAGCTCTCAGGGCCAGGAGACCCAGTACTTC.

The chain has TRBV5-5 and TRBJ1-6; D is perhaps TRBD1 (5 bases). This CDR3 contains 15 residues. V was shortened by 0 bases and J by 8 bases, with 12 bases between the two germline ends. From germline, CDR1 is SGHKS and CDR2 YYEKEE (reference sequence). CDR3 nucleotides: TGTGCCAGCAGCTTGGCGGGGGGAAAAGATTCACCCCTCCACTTT. This codes for CASSLAGGKDSPLHF.

This chain links TRBV19 with TRBJ1-1; D is ambiguous. Germline loops: CDR1 LNHDA, CDR2 SQIVND (reference sequence). V was pared by 8 bases and J by 1 base, with 14 bases between. CDR3 length: 14 residues. CDR3 DNA sequence: TGTGCCAGTTACGTGCGGTCAGCGAACACTGAAGCTTTCTTT. It codes for CASYVRSANTEAFF.

This chain joins TRBV18 and TRBJ1-1, with TRBD1 identical over 7 bases. CDR1 is KGHSH and CDR2 is LQKENI in the germline V gene. This CDR3 is built from 14 residues. The V segment lost 4 bases and the J segment 3 bases; nucleotides outside the gene matches: 5. The CDR3 DNA reads TGTGCCAGCTCACTCGTCGACAGGGACACTGAAGCTTTCTTT. The encoded protein is CASSLVDRDTEAFF.

The chain has TRBV30 and TRBJ1-2, with a weak D call TRBD1 (5 bases). The germline V gene encodes CDR1 GTSNPN and CDR2 SVGIG (reference sequence). Trimming took off 1 base at V and 7 bases at J, with 13 bases between the two ends. The CDR3 runs 13 residues. CDR3 amino acids: CAWSGDFTGGYTF. The CDR3 DNA follows: TGTGCCTGGAGTGGGGACTTTACAGGTGGCTACACCTTC.

The chain employs TRBV14 and TRBJ2-1; 12 nucleotides match TRBD2. V was pared by 4 bases and J by 8 bases, with 6 bases of the junction left unmatched. The CDR3 length is 15 residues. CDR1 and CDR2 (germline): SGHDN, FVKESK. The CDR3 nucleotides are TGTGCCAGCAGCCTCAGGACTAGCGGGACCTATGAGCAGTTCTTC. It yields the protein CASSLRTSGTYEQFF. The whole variable domain, remainder taken from reference TRBV14 and TRBJ2-1, is EAGVTQFPSHSVIEKGQTVTLRCDPISGHDNLYWYRRVMGKEIKFLLHFVKESKQDESGMPNNRFLAERTGGTYSTLKVQPAELEDSGVYFCASSLRTSGTYEQFFGPGTRLTVL.

The chain couples TRBV29-1 to TRBJ1-3, with TRBD1 as a possible D gene (6 bases). Looked up from germline, CDR1 is SQVTM and CDR2 is ANQGSEA. The CDR3 is made up of 11 amino acids. The CDR3 region has the DNA TGCGCCGGGGGGCTTGGAAACACCATATATTTT. Its protein product is CAGGLGNTIYF.

In its sample, this clone was seen once. The chain is built from TRBV4-2 and TRBJ1-1; TRBD1 agrees at 7 bases. Per germline, CDR1 LGHNA and CDR2 YNFKEQ. Trimming removed 0 bases from V and 4 bases from J; junction bases left unmatched: 5. The CDR3 covers 15 residues. Written as DNA, the CDR3 is TGTGCCAGCAGCCAAGAGACAGGGAGAAGCACTGAAGCTTTCTTT. Translation: CASSQETGRSTEAFF.

For the CDR3, the DNA is TGTGCCAGCTCACCACTGTTCAACTACCAAGAGACCCAGTACTTC. Protein: CASSPLFNYQETQYF. This chain connects TRBV18 to TRBJ2-5; D call uncertain. This CDR3 region has 15 residues. CDR1 and CDR2 from the germline V gene are KGHSH and LQKENI. V was clipped by 1 base and J by 0 bases, with 9 bases between them. The whole variable domain, remainder taken from reference TRBV18 and TRBJ2-5, is NAGVMQNPRHLVRRRGQEARLRCSPMKGHSHVYWYRQLPEEGLKFMVYLQKENIIDESGMPKERFSAEFPKEGPSILRIQQVVRGDSAAYFCASSPLFNYQETQYFGPGTRLLVL.

This chain's CDR3 is CASSASGGPQYF. CDR3 DNA: TGTGCCAGCAGCGCCTCAGGGGGCCCGCAGTACTTC. The chain joins TRBV7-8 to TRBJ2-7; TRBD1 aligns across 8 bases. The ends lost 5 bases at V and 9 bases at J; junction bases unmatched: 6. The CDR3 length is 12 residues. Germline V gene lookup returns CDR1 SGHVS and CDR2 FQNEAQ.

The V and J genes are TRBV5-4 and TRBJ2-6; the match to TRBD1 covers 7 bases. Trimming cost V 5 bases and J 0 bases; bases outside gene matches: 5. The CDR3 spans 16 residues. Germline V gives CDR1 SGHNT, CDR2 YYREEE (reference sequence). The CDR3 region is CASRLRQGSGANVLTF. The CDR3 nucleotides read TGTGCCAGCAGGTTAAGACAGGGCTCTGGGGCCAACGTCCTGACTTTC.

The gene calls are TRBV5-1 and TRBJ2-7; D remains ambiguous. Trimming left V 0 bases short and J 7 bases short, with 17 bases between. The CDR3 totals 15 residues. CDR1 SGHRS and CDR2 YFSETQ come from the germline V gene. The CDR3, as DNA: TGCGCCAGCAGCTTGGGCGACATGATTGCTGCGGAGCAGTACTTC. Translated, it gives CASSLGDMIAAEQYF.

V is TRBV19 and J is TRBJ2-1; 9 nucleotides align to TRBD1. The junction had 10 bases not matched to a gene; V was cut back by 4 bases and J by 3 bases. The CDR3 spans 17 residues. CDR1 LNHDA and CDR2 SQIVND come from the germline V gene (reference sequence). CDR3 in amino acids: CASSTGPPGQGYNEQFF. The CDR3 coding sequence is TGTGCCAGTAGTACGGGTCCCCCGGGACAGGGCTACAATGAGCAGTTCTTC. Full variable domain (remainder filled in from reference TRBV19 and TRBJ2-1): DGGITQSPKYLFRKEGQNVTLSCEQNLNHDAMYWYRQDPGQGLRLIYYSQIVNDFQKGDIAEGYSVSREKKESFPLTVTSAQKNPTAFYLCASSTGPPGQGYNEQFFGPGTRLTVL.

This chain links TRBV11-2 with TRBJ2-6; the D gene is possibly TRBD2 (6 bases). The CDR3 consists of 16 residues. CDR1 is SGHAT and CDR2 is FQNNGV in the germline V gene. V lost 1 base and J 2 bases, leaving 9 bases between the germline ends. This chain's CDR3 is CASSLGWEAGANVLTF. The CDR3 bases are TGTGCCAGCAGCTTAGGGTGGGAGGCTGGGGCCAACGTCCTGACTTTC.

This clone was detected once. This chain connects TRBV12-2 to TRBJ1-3; TRBD1, as called in the table, went unchecked against the DNA. TRBV12-2 represents a pseudogene. The CDR3 totals 14 residues. This CDR3 reads CASRFHTSGNTIYF. The CDR3 coding sequence is TGTGCAAGTCGCTTTCACACCTCTGGAAACACCATATATTTT.

This rearrangement joins TRBV30 to TRBJ2-3, with 10 bases that match TRBD1. CDR3 size: 16 residues. Germline V CDR1 and CDR2: GTSNPN, SVGIG (reference sequence). Trimming cost V 0 bases and J 4 bases; bases outside gene matches: 7. The CDR3 region is CAWSVGGTGVADTQYF. The CDR3 DNA follows: TGTGCCTGGAGTGTGGGAGGGACAGGGGTTGCAGATACGCAGTATTTT.

This chain uses TRBV12-3 or TRBV12-4 with TRBJ1-2; D is possibly TRBD1 (6 bases). V was trimmed by 5 bases and J by 9 bases, leaving 16 bases between them. The CDR3 consists of 13 residues. The CDR3: CASSLAGARSYTF. The CDR3 DNA reads as TGTGCCAGCAGTCTGGCAGGGGCGCGGAGCTACACCTTC.

The CDR3 DNA reads as TGCGCCAGCAGCCCGACGACTAGCAGAGAGACCCAGTACTTC. It is translated as CASSPTTSRETQYF. This chain joins TRBV5-1 and TRBJ2-5; TRBD2 aligns across 7 bases. From germline, CDR1 is SGHRS and CDR2 YFSETQ. The CDR3 runs to 14 residues. V lost 4 bases and J lost 4; bases outside the gene matches: 7. Full variable domain (missing parts from reference TRBV5-1 and TRBJ2-5): KAGVTQTPRYLIKTRGQQVTLSCSPISGHRSVSWYQQTPGQGLQFLFEYFSETQRNKGNFPGRFSGRQFSNSRSEMNVSTLELGDSALYLCASSPTTSRETQYFGPGTRLLVL.

This sequence joins TRBV5-1 and TRBJ1-1; no clear D. The germline gives CDR1 SGHRS, CDR2 YFSETQ. The CDR3 spans 15 residues. V gave up 0 bases and J gave up 6 bases, with 15 bases separating them. The CDR3 DNA follows: TGCGCCAGCAGCTTGGAACCGGGAGAGGACGCTGAAGCTTTCTTT. Amino acids: CASSLEPGEDAEAFF. Together with reference TRBV5-1 and TRBJ1-1, the CDR3 gives the full variable domain: KAGVTQTPRYLIKTRGQQVTLSCSPISGHRSVSWYQQTPGQGLQFLFEYFSETQRNKGNFPGRFSGRQFSNSRSEMNVSTLELGDSALYLCASSLEPGEDAEAFFGQGTRLTVV.

The CDR3, as DNA: TGTGCCAGCATTCCCCCAAAGGGGGCGGAAGCTTTCTTT. This encodes CASIPPKGAEAFF. The chain joins TRBV19 to TRBJ1-1; 7 bases are shared with TRBD1. CDR3 length: 13 residues. The junction had 12 bases not matched to a gene; V was cut back by 9 bases and J by 8 bases. Germline CDR1 reads LNHDA; CDR2 reads SQIVND (reference sequence).